The 17 T cell receptor beta chains presented below share a single source sample, sequenced in a study of control samples from healthy donors and cancer patients (dated by TCRdb to about 2020). Library generation was performed with the immunoSEQ multiplex PCR assay. As stored in TCRdb, this immuneACCESS dataset retains in-frame rearrangements with V and J assigned. A fraction of the clones does not appear; measured against another copy, unresolved V genes explain less than half of the discrepancy, and the remainder lacks a known reason. The sample table holds 150,000 or so clones, of which about 91% were seen once. The biggest ten clones account for under 2% of the sample. The source material was blood. The source of these receptors is a man aged 18 to 29 in good health.

Points on this clone: The same CDR3 also results from other DNA sequences found in this sample. The chain couples TRBV18 to TRBJ2-5; D unresolved. The CDR3 covers 15 residues. Between the trimmed V and J ends, which lost 3 bases and 1 base, there was a span of 12 bases. The germline V gene has CDR1 KGHSH and CDR2 LQKENI. The CDR3 is CASSPRSAVQETQYF. CDR3 coding DNA: TGTGCCAGCTCACCGAGGTCGGCGGTCCAAGAGACCCAGTACTTC.

The chain recombines TRBV6-5 with TRBJ1-1, with D tentatively TRBD1 (5 bases). In germline, CDR1 is MNHEY, CDR2 SVGAGI. CDR3 size: 12 residues. V lost 7 bases and J lost 5, with 11 bases in between. CDR3 coding DNA: TGTGCCAGCAATCGGGGCGGGACTGAAGCTTTCTTT. Translated: CASNRGGTEAFF.

This clone has a single count. This chain uses TRBV2 with TRBJ1-5, with 9 positions matching TRBD1. The CDR3 spans 16 residues. CDR1 SNHLY and CDR2 FYNNEI come from the germline V gene. Trimming removed 7 bases from V and 7 bases from J; junction bases left unmatched: 14. Written as DNA, the CDR3 is TGTGCCAGCATGGTCCCTTATACAGGGGGCGGCCAGCCCCAGCATTTT. This encodes CASMVPYTGGGQPQHF. The complete variable domain, with remaining parts taken from reference TRBV2 and TRBJ1-5, reads EPEVTQTPSHQVTQMGQEVILRCVPISNHLYFYWYRQILGQKVEFLVSFYNNEISEKSEIFDDQFSVERPDGSNFTLKIRSTKLEDSAMYFCASMVPYTGGGQPQHFGDGTRLSIL.

This clone was counted only a few times. This chain uses TRBV7-6 with TRBJ2-7; 8 nucleotides align to TRBD1. CDR3 length: 15 amino acids. The J segment lost 3 bases and the V segment lost 5 bases, leaving 9 bases of the junction unmatched. In germline, CDR1 is SGHVS, CDR2 FNYEAQ. The CDR3 sequence: CASSPQDRGIYEQYF. DNA of the CDR3: TGTGCCAGCAGCCCCCAAGACAGGGGAATCTACGAGCAGTACTTC.

The rearrangement links TRBV7-9 to TRBJ2-3, with D maybe TRBD2 (6 bases). Trimming took off 7 bases at V and 1 base at J, with 21 bases between the two ends. The CDR3 runs 17 residues. Per germline, CDR1 SEHNR and CDR2 FQNEAQ (reference sequence). The CDR3: CASNQFEGRRGTDTQYF. The CDR3 DNA follows: TGTGCCAGCAACCAGTTTGAGGGGCGGAGGGGCACAGATACGCAGTATTTT.

This chain links TRBV6-5 with TRBJ1-1; maybe TRBD1 (5 bases). The ends were cut back, 10 bases at V and 2 bases at J, with 14 bases in the middle. This CDR3 contains 13 residues. CDR1 and CDR2 (germline): MNHEY, SVGAGI. The CDR3 reads CANADRGNTEAFF. The CDR3 nucleotides read TGTGCCAACGCCGACAGAGGCAACACTGAAGCTTTCTTT.

This clone has just one count. The gene calls are TRBV7-2 and TRBJ2-3; TRBD2 matches 9 bases. CDR1 and CDR2 (germline): SGHTA, FQGNSA. V lost 1 base, J lost 5 bases, and 7 bases stayed unmatched. The CDR3 is 16 residues long. CDR3 coding DNA: TGTGCCAGCAGCTTAGACCCCCTAGCGGGGATAGATACGCAGTATTTT. Translation: CASSLDPLAGIDTQYF.

The chain has TRBV20-1 and TRBJ1-1; D uncertain. This CDR3 has 13 residues. Germline assignment: CDR1 DFQATT and CDR2 SNEGSKA (reference sequence). V was cut by 3 bases and J by 0 bases, with 8 bases left in between. CDR3 residues: CSASEAMNTEAFF. Written as DNA, the CDR3 is TGCAGTGCTAGTGAGGCTATGAACACTGAAGCTTTCTTT.

This chain joins TRBV2 and TRBJ1-3; no definite D call. This CDR3 is 15 amino acids long. From germline, CDR1 is SNHLY and CDR2 FYNNEI. V lost 6 bases and J 5 bases, leaving 17 bases between the germline ends. The CDR3 DNA sequence: TGTGCCAGCAGAGAACTAAGGACGGAAAGAAACACCATATATTTT. It encodes CASRELRTERNTIYF.

The chain uses TRBV5-6 and TRBJ1-6; 7 positions agree with TRBD1. Germline V lookup: CDR1 SGHDT, CDR2 YYEEEE. V dropped 3 bases and J dropped 9; count of bases not matched to a gene: 9. The CDR3 is 15 residues long. The CDR3 DNA is TGTGCCAGCAGCTCTAAGACAGGGTCGGGTTCACCCCTCCACTTT. Translated: CASSSKTGSGSPLHF.

V gene TRBV6-1 combines with J gene TRBJ2-5; D is uncertain. This CDR3 has 12 residues. The V end lost 2 bases, the J end lost 7 bases, and 8 bases lay between the germline ends. Germline V gene data show CDR1 as MNHNS and CDR2 as SASEGT. The CDR3, as DNA: TGTGCCAGCAGTGAAAGACTGGGGACCCAGTACTTC. It translates to CASSERLGTQYF.

V is TRBV28 and J is TRBJ1-3; D gene uncertain. Germline V gives CDR1 MDHEN, CDR2 SYDVKM. CDR3 length: 13 residues. V was cut by 4 bases and J by 2 bases, with 6 bases left in between. CDR3 coding DNA: TGTGCCAGCAGTTCCGAAGCTGGAAACACCATATATTTT. It yields the protein CASSSEAGNTIYF.

The chain links TRBV7-2 to TRBJ1-1; D perhaps matches TRBD1 (5 bases). Germline V gene data show CDR1 as SGHTA and CDR2 as FQGNSA. This CDR3 region has 13 residues. The V end was cut by 5 bases, the J end by 4 bases, with 11 bases between. CDR3: CASSPGRSTEAFF. The CDR3 nucleotides are TGTGCCAGCAGCCCAGGGCGTAGCACTGAAGCTTTCTTT.

This chain connects TRBV6-5 to TRBJ1-6, with D uncertain. Germline V lookup: CDR1 MNHEY, CDR2 SVGAGI. V was clipped by 6 bases and J by 1 base, with 7 bases between them. The length of the CDR3 is 14 residues. The CDR3 coding sequence is TGTGCCAGCAGGGTAGAATCCTATAATTCACCCCTCCACTTT. This codes for CASRVESYNSPLHF.

This chain links TRBV6-2 or TRBV6-3 with TRBJ2-3; D could derive from TRBD1 or TRBD2 (5 bases each). The CDR3 length is 16 residues. The V gene's germline CDR1 is MNHEY and CDR2 SVGEGT. The V end lost 5 bases, the J end lost 4 bases, and 19 bases lay between the germline ends. The CDR3: CASSGDGATRSDTQYF. CDR3 nucleotides: TGTGCCAGCAGTGGGGACGGGGCCACCAGATCAGATACGCAGTATTTT.

This clone has just a few counts. The chain is built from TRBV9 and TRBJ2-2; tentative D call: TRBD1 (6 bases). Deletions cut 0 bases from V and 4 bases from J, with 13 bases between. The CDR3 extends over 16 amino acids. Germline V gene sequence: CDR1 SGDLS, CDR2 YYNGEE. The CDR3 sequence is CASSVGSGERTGELFF. CDR3 nucleotide sequence: TGTGCCAGCAGCGTAGGGTCAGGGGAACGCACCGGGGAGCTGTTTTTT. Combining the CDR3 with reference TRBV9 and TRBJ2-2 gives the whole variable domain DSGVTQTPKHLITATGQRVTLRCSPRSGDLSVYWYQQSLDQGLQFLIQYYNGEERAKGNILERFSAQQFPDLHSELNLSSLELGDSALYFCASSVGSGERTGELFFGEGSRLTVL.

The rearrangement joins TRBV7-9 to TRBJ2-1, with D possibly being TRBD2 (5 bases). Germline V lookup: CDR1 SEHNR, CDR2 FQNEAQ (reference sequence). The CDR3 totals 12 residues. The ends were cut back, 7 bases at V and 5 bases at J, with 9 bases in the middle. The DNA for the CDR3 is TGTGCCAGCATCCCCGGGGACAATGAGCAGTTCTTC. It translates to CASIPGDNEQFF.